This TCR beta chain appears in the sequencing data of a study of cytomegalovirus exposure and HLA in healthy donors. Details on this clone: The antigen remains unidentified.

Study-wide results and limits: That first-cohort TCR clusters tended to co-occur in the approximately 110 validation repertoires was found in a later analysis.

The donors were members of the validation cohort, which comprised about 120 subjects and was separate from the first cohort of roughly 700 subjects. CDR1 and CDR2 from the germline V gene are SGHDN and FVKESK. The CDR3 contains 15 residues. V gave up 4 bases and J gave up 0 bases, with 13 bases separating them. Measured with immunoSEQ multiplex PCR; TCRdb has only the in-frame clones, and not every one. The sample carries 150,000 or so clones, 94% recorded once. Material: PBMCs. This receptor was identified in a man aged 18 to 29 in good health and CMV-seropositive. V is TRBV14 and J is TRBJ2-7; the D gene is possibly TRBD1 (6 bases). The CDR3 loop is CASSPYRVSSYEQYF. The CDR3 nucleotides are TGTGCCAGCAGCCCCTACAGGGTGAGCTCCTACGAGCAGTACTTC.